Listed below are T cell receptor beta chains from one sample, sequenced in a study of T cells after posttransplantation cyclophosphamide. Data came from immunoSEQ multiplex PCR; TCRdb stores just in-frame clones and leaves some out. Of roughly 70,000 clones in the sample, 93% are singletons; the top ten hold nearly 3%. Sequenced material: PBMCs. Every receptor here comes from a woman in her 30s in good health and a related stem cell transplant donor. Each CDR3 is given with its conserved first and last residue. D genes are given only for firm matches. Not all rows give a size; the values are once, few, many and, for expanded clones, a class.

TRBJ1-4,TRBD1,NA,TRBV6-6,CASSSTGGFEKLFF,TGTGCCAGCAGCTCGACAGGGGGTTTTGAAAAACTGTTTTTT
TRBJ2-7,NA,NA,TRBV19,CASSIDRNSYEQYF,TGTGCCAGTAGTATAGACAGGAACTCCTACGAGCAGTACTTC
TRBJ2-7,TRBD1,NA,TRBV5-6,CASSFGQGAGEQYF,TGTGCCAGCAGCTTCGGACAGGGGGCGGGTGAGCAGTACTTC
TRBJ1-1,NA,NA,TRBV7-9,CASSLGSLRGTGWDTEAFF,TGTGCCAGCAGCTTAGGGAGCCTTAGGGGAACAGGGTGGGACACTGAAGCTTTCTTT
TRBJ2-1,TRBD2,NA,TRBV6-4,CASSALPSGSYNEQFF,TGTGCCAGCAGTGCCCTGCCTAGCGGCTCCTACAATGAGCAGTTCTTC
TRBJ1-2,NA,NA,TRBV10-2,CASSDRDGGYGYTF,TGCGCCAGCAGTGACAGGGATGGTGGCTATGGCTACACCTTC
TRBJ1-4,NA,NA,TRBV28,CASSLGSRREKLFF,TGTGCCAGCAGTTTAGGGTCCCGTCGTGAAAAACTGTTTTTT
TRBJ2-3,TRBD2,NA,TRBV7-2,CASRVRAGLVADTQYF,TGTGCCAGCAGGGTGAGAGCGGGGTTGGTGGCAGATACGCAGTATTTT
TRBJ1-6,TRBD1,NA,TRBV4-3,CASSQGDSSSSYNSPLHF,TGCGCCAGCAGCCAAGGGGACAGCTCGAGCTCCTATAATTCACCCCTCCACTTT
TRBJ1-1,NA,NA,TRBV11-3,CASSRENTEAFF,TGTGCCAGCAGCCGGGAGAACACTGAAGCTTTCTTT
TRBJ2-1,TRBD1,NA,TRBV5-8,CASSLGTGGQGDYEQFF,TGTGCCAGCAGCTTGGGTACAGGGGGCCAAGGAGATTATGAGCAGTTCTTC
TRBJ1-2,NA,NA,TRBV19,CASSIVGLLGRANYGYTF,TGTGCCAGTAGTATAGTAGGTTTGCTCGGCAGAGCTAACTATGGCTACACCTTC
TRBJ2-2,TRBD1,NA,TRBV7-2,CASSLRTGNTGELFF,TGTGCCAGCAGCTTAAGGACAGGGAACACCGGGGAGCTGTTTTTT
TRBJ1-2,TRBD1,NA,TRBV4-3,CASSQGGQATNYGYTF,TGCGCCAGCAGCCAAGGAGGACAGGCCACTAACTATGGCTACACCTTC
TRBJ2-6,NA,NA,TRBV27,CASSGFSGANVLTF,TGTGCCAGTTCAGGGTTCTCTGGGGCCAACGTCCTGACTTTC
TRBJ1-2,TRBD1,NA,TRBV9,CASHRGNYGYTF,TGTGCCAGCCACAGGGGTAACTATGGCTACACCTTC
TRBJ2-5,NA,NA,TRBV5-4,CASSLGAEKTQYF,TGTGCCAGCAGCTTGGGGGCGGAGAAGACCCAGTACTTC
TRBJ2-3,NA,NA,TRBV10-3,CAISTTDTQYF,TGTGCCATCAGTACAACAGATACGCAGTATTTT
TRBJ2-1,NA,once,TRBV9,CASSVEQGSYNEQFF,TGTGCCAGCAGCGTGGAACAGGGCTCCTACAATGAGCAGTTCTTC
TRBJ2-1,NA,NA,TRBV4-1,CASSQDWGAGEQFF,TGCGCCAGCAGCCAAGATTGGGGGGCTGGGGAGCAGTTCTTC
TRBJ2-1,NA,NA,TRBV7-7,CASSLVAPPFGAYNEQFF,TGTGCCAGCAGCTTAGTCGCTCCCCCTTTTGGAGCCTACAATGAGCAGTTCTTC
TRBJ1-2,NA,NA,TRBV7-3,CASSQLPDRFPLPQIF,TGTGCCAGCAGCCAACTCCCAGACAGGTTCCCCCTTCCTCAAATATTC
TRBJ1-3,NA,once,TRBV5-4,CASSPEETGNTIYF,TGTGCCAGCAGCCCGGAGGAGACGGGGAACACCATATATTTT
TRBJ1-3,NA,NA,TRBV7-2,CASSPPPSGNTIYF,TGTGCCAGCAGCCCACCCCCTTCTGGAAACACCATATATTTT
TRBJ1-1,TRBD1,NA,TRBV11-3,CASSQGENTEAFF,TGTGCCAGCAGCCAGGGGGAGAACACTGAAGCTTTCTTT
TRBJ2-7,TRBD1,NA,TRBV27,CASSLQGAMYEQYF,TGTGCCAGCAGCCTACAGGGGGCGATGTACGAGCAGTACTTC
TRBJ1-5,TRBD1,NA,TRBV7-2,CASSLDRGPHQPQHF,TGTGCCAGCAGCTTGGACAGGGGGCCCCATCAGCCCCAGCATTTT
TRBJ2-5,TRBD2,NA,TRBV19,CASGLAGGPRETQYF,TGTGCCAGTGGCCTAGCGGGGGGCCCCCGAGAGACCCAGTACTTC
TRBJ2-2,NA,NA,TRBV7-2,CASSPYESGELFF,TGTGCCAGCAGCCCCTATGAGTCCGGGGAGCTGTTTTTT
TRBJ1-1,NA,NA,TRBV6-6,CASHSYENTEAFF,TGTGCCAGCCACAGTTACGAGAACACTGAAGCTTTCTTT
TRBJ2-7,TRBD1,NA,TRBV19,CASSTSTGVKSYEQYF,TGTGCCAGTAGTACTTCAACAGGGGTTAAATCCTACGAGCAGTACTTC
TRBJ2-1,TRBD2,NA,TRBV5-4,CASSLAAGGINEQFF,TGTGCCAGCAGCTTGGCAGCGGGGGGGATTAATGAGCAGTTCTTC
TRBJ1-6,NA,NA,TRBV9,CASSVELSYNSPLHF,TGTGCCAGCAGCGTAGAGCTTTCCTATAATTCACCCCTCCACTTT
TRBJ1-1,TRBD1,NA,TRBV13,CASSYDRESEAFF,TGTGCCAGCAGCTATGACAGGGAATCTGAAGCTTTCTTT
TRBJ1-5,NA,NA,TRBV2,CASSDQRVGISNQPQHF,TGTGCCAGCAGTGATCAAAGGGTAGGGATAAGCAATCAGCCCCAGCATTTT